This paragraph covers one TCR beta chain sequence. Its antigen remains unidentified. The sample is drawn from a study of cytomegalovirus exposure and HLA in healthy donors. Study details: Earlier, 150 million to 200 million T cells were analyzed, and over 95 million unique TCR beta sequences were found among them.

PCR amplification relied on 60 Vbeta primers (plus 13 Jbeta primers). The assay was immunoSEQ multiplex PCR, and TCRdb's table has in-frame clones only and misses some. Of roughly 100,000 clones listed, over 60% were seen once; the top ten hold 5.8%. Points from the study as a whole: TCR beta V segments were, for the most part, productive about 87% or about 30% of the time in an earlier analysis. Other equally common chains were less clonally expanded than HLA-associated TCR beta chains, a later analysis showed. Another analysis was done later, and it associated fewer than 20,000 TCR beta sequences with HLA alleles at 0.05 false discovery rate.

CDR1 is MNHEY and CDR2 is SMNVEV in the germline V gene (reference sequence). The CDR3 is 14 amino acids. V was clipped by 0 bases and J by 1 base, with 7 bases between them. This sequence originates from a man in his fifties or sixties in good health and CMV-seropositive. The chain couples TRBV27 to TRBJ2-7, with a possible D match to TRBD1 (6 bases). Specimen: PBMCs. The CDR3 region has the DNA TGTGCCAGCAGTTTATCCAGGGGTTCCTACGAGCAGTACTTC. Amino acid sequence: CASSLSRGSYEQYF.